The T cell receptor beta chain under discussion was sequenced for a study of blood T cell repertoires in COVID-19. The assay was immunoSEQ multiplex PCR, and TCRdb's table has in-frame clones only and misses some. The sample has 120,000 to 150,000 clones; 80% to 90% are singletons. There are 17 residues in the CDR3. The J segment lost 8 bases and the V segment lost 1 base, leaving 14 bases of the junction unmatched. The germline gives CDR1 SEHNR, CDR2 FQNEAQ (reference sequence). Sequenced: peripheral blood. The clonotype originates from a man in his sixties with active or convalescent COVID-19. The V call is TRBV7-9, the J call TRBJ2-7; 10 nucleotides agree with TRBD1. The CDR3 DNA sequence: TGTGCCAGCAGCTTAGACCCCCGGGGGACAGGGGAAACTCAGCAGTACTTC. This codes for CASSLDPRGTGETQQYF.